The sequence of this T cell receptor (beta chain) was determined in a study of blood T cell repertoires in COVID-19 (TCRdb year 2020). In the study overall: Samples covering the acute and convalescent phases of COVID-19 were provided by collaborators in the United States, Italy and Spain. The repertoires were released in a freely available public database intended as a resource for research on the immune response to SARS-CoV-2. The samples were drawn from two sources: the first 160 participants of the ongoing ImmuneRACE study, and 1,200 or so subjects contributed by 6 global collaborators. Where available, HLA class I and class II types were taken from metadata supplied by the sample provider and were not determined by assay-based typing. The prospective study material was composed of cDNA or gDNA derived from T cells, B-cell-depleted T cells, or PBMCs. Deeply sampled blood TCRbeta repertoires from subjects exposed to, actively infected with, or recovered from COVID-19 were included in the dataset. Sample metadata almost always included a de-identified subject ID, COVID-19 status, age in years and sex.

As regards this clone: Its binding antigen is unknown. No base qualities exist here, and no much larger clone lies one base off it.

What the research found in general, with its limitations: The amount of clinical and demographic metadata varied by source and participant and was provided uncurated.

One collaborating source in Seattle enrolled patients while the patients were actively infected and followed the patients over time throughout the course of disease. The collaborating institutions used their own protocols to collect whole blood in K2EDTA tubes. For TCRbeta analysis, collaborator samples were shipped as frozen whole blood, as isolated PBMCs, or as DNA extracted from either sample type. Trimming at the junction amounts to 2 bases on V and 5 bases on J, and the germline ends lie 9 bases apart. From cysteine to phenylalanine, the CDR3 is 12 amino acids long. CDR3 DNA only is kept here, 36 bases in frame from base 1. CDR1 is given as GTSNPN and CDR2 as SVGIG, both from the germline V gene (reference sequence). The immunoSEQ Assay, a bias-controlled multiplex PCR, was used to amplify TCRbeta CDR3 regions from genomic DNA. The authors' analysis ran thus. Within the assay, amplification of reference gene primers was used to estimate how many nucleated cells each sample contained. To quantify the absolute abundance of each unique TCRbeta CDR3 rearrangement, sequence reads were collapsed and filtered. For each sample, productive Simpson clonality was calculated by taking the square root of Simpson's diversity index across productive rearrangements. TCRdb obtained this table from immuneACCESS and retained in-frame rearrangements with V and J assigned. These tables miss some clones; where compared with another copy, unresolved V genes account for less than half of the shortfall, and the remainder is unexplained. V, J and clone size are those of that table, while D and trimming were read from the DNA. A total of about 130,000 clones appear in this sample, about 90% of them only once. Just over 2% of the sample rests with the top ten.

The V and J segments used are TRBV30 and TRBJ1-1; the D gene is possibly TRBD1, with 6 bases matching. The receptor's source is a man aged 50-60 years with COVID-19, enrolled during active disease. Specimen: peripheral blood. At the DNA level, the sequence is TGTGCCTGGAGTAAGGGGGATACTGAAGCTTTCTTT. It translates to CAWSKGDTEAFF. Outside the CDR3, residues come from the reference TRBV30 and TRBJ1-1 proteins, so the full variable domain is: SQTIHQWPATLVQPVGSPLSLECTVEGTSNPNLYWYRQAAGRGLQLLFYSVGIGQISSEVPQNLSASRPQDRQFILSSKKLLLSDSGFYLCAWSKGDTEAFFGQGTRLTVV.